The rows below give T cell receptor beta chains drawn from one sample of a study of spatial heterogeneity in lung cancer. Using its own MiXCR run on the 5' RACE reads, TCRdb lists one record per CDR3 protein. The sample records 100,000 or so distinct CDR3 sequences, approximately 4.7% being singletons. The sample here was lung tumor tissue, taken at surgery. Every receptor here comes from a male donor with early-stage non-small cell lung cancer. Each CDR3 is given without its conserved first and last residue.

CDR3 protein: ASSLAIAGGPDTDTQY
V gene: TRBV5-1

CDR3 protein: ASSTTGVQETQY
V gene: TRBV11-2

CDR3 protein: ASSSQRQGEAF
V gene: TRBV6-6

CDR3 protein: ASSFAPGRGHPDTQY
V gene: TRBV28

CDR3 protein: ATRTMGREKLF
V gene: TRBV28

CDR3 protein: ASSPPGTLPGELF
V gene: TRBV5-4

CDR3 protein: SATSGTSGRTDTQY
V gene: TRBV20-1

CDR3 protein: ASSRALQGSEQY
V gene: TRBV6-6

CDR3 protein: SVGGAQETQY
V gene: TRBV29-1

CDR3 protein: ASSVFDTEAF
V gene: TRBV25-1

CDR3 protein: ASSVRLQDSPLH
V gene: TRBV9

CDR3 protein: ASTGHPRGNEQF
V gene: TRBV7-9

CDR3 protein: ASSLVRDWESTDTQY
V gene: TRBV5-1

CDR3 protein: ASSSLGGDEQY
V gene: TRBV5-1

CDR3 protein: ASSFGIHNEQF
V gene: TRBV12-3/TRBV12-4

CDR3 protein: ASWVGGFHEQY
V gene: TRBV12-3/TRBV12-4

CDR3 protein: ASTPGTGAPGELF
V gene: TRBV28

CDR3 protein: ASSYGSTGNTIY
V gene: TRBV6-5

CDR3 protein: ASSLPSGSSYNEQF
V gene: TRBV3-1

CDR3 protein: ASSQESRRTTDTQY
V gene: TRBV4-1

CDR3 protein: ASSPRGQSYNEQF
V gene: TRBV9

CDR3 protein: AWKVVGDSEAF
V gene: TRBV30

CDR3 protein: ASSVTGTAFQETQY
V gene: TRBV5-1

CDR3 protein: ASNHLGGTANYGYT
V gene: TRBV5-6

CDR3 protein: ASSQEFHARGNTEAF
V gene: TRBV4-1